These T cell receptor beta chains were read from a single sample in a study of cytomegalovirus exposure and HLA in healthy donors. TCRdb keeps only in-frame clones here, not all; method: immunoSEQ multiplex PCR. Here the sample spans some 290,000 clones, approximately 85% being singletons. What was sequenced was PBMCs. The origin of the receptors is a man aged 30 to 45 in good health and CMV-seronegative. CDR3s include the opening cysteine and the closing phenylalanine or tryptophan. Each record gives: J gene, V gene, D gene, clone size, CDR3 protein, CDR3 DNA. The D gene is left open where the match is weak. Expanded clones get a size class; other rows say once, few or many, or leave the size out.

TRBJ1-5	TRBV5-5	TRBD1	once	CASSPTAGGGQPQHF	TGTGCCAGCAGCCCGACTGCAGGGGGCGGTCAGCCCCAGCATTTT
TRBJ2-1	TRBV25-1	TRBD2	NA	CASLGLAGGLGNEQFF	TGTGCCAGCCTTGGACTAGCGGGGGGGCTCGGGAATGAGCAGTTCTTC
TRBJ1-5	TRBV19	TRBD1	once	CASSPDRATGYSNQPQHF	TGTGCCAGTAGTCCCGACAGGGCGACGGGATATAGCAATCAGCCCCAGCATTTT
TRBJ2-1	TRBV7-6	TRBD1	NA	CASSPRQGRSYNEQFF	TGTGCCAGCAGCCCTCGACAGGGGCGCTCCTACAATGAGCAGTTCTTC
TRBJ1-1	TRBV10-1	NA	few	CASSRTPNTEAFF	TGCGCCAGCAGCCGGACACCAAACACTGAAGCTTTCTTT
TRBJ2-3	TRBV5-4	TRBD2	NA	CASSQPGLAGGRTDTQYF	TGTGCCAGCAGCCAACCGGGACTAGCGGGGGGCCGCACAGATACGCAGTATTTT
TRBJ2-3	TRBV4-3	TRBD2	NA	CASSQDLGLAEGDTQYF	TGCGCCAGCAGCCAAGATCTAGGACTAGCGGAAGGGGATACGCAGTATTTT
TRBJ2-2	TRBV5-1	NA	NA	CASSSLTGSTGELFF	TGCGCCAGCAGCTCCTTGACAGGTAGCACCGGGGAGCTGTTTTTT
TRBJ2-4	TRBV11-2	TRBD1	NA	CASSPSGTGGPSIQYF	TGTGCCAGCAGCCCGAGTGGAACAGGGGGACCCTCCATTCAGTACTTC
TRBJ2-1	TRBV27	TRBD1	NA	CASSSRVAGQGIEQFF	TGTGCCAGCAGTTCCAGGGTGGCGGGACAGGGAATTGAGCAGTTCTTC
TRBJ2-2	TRBV4-3	NA	NA	CASSQDKGVIIPNTGELFF	TGCGCCAGCAGCCAAGATAAGGGGGTGATTATTCCGAACACCGGGGAGCTGTTTTTT
TRBJ2-5	TRBV15	TRBD2	NA	CATSGRLAGTETQYF	TGTGCCACCAGCGGCCGACTAGCGGGGACTGAGACCCAGTACTTC
TRBJ2-7	TRBV18	TRBD1	NA	CASAQGSSSYEQYF	TGTGCCAGCGCACAGGGGTCGAGCTCCTACGAGCAGTACTTC
TRBJ2-7	TRBV5-4	TRBD2	NA	CASSHSGGEYEQYF	TGTGCCAGCAGCCATAGCGGGGGGGAGTACGAGCAGTACTTC
TRBJ1-6	TRBV5-1	NA	NA	CASSDTPQDPLHF	TGCGCCAGCAGCGACACGCCCCAGGATCCCCTCCACTTT
TRBJ1-5	TRBV6-6	NA	once	CASSYSGRAEQPQHF	TGTGCCAGCAGTTACTCAGGCAGGGCAGAGCAGCCCCAGCATTTT
TRBJ2-1	TRBV19	NA	NA	CASSTALGGGNEQFF	TGTGCCAGTAGTACCGCACTGGGAGGGGGCAATGAGCAGTTCTTC
TRBJ2-1	TRBV27	NA	NA	CASTRGGDISHNEQFF	TGTGCCAGCACCCGAGGGGGGGACATCAGCCACAATGAGCAGTTCTTC
TRBJ1-3	TRBV11-2	NA	NA	CASSYGQTPGNTIYF	TGTGCCAGCAGCTATGGGCAGACCCCTGGAAACACCATATATTTT
TRBJ1-4	TRBV9	NA	NA	CASSVGGGGIENEKLFF	TGTGCCAGCAGCGTAGGGGGAGGGGGTATCGAAAATGAAAAACTGTTTTTT
TRBJ2-7	TRBV30	NA	NA	CACSGTGFLEQYF	TGTGCCTGCTCGGGCACAGGGTTCCTGGAGCAGTACTTC
TRBJ1-2	TRBV19	TRBD1	NA	CASRRTGNYGYTF	TGTGCCAGTAGACGGACAGGGAACTATGGCTACACCTTC
TRBJ2-3	TRBV7-6	TRBD1	NA	CASSTKDRGLSTDTQYF	TGTGCCAGCAGCACCAAGGACAGGGGGTTGAGCACAGATACGCAGTATTTT
TRBJ2-2	TRBV12-5	NA	NA	CASGLGQTGELFF	TGTGCTAGTGGTTTGGGGCAGACCGGGGAGCTGTTTTTT
TRBJ2-2	TRBV15	TRBD1	NA	CATSRVGTGVTGELFF	TGTGCCACCAGCAGAGTTGGGACAGGGGTGACCGGGGAGCTGTTTTTT
TRBJ2-7	TRBV4-1	NA	NA	CASSQSVGYEQYF	TGCGCCAGCAGCCAAAGTGTCGGCTACGAGCAGTACTTC
TRBJ2-2	TRBV7-9	NA	NA	CASSEGANTGELFF	TGTGCCAGCAGCGAGGGCGCGAACACCGGGGAGCTGTTTTTT
TRBJ1-2	TRBV19	NA	NA	CASSQSGVYYYGYTF	TGTGCCAGTAGTCAGAGCGGGGTTTATTACTATGGCTACACCTTC
TRBJ1-4	TRBV6-6	NA	NA	CASSYSDSLIEKLFF	TGTGCCAGCAGTTACTCGGACAGCCTAATAGAAAAACTGTTTTTT
TRBJ2-7	TRBV6-4	TRBD1	NA	CASSPGQGAYEQYF	TGTGCCAGCAGTCCCGGACAGGGGGCCTACGAGCAGTACTTC
TRBJ2-3	TRBV7-9	TRBD1	NA	CASSPGQGTDTQYF	TGTGCCAGCAGCCCCGGACAGGGCACAGATACGCAGTATTTT
TRBJ1-6	TRBV4-3	NA	NA	CASSQDRLGHTSSYNSPLHF	TGCGCCAGCAGCCAAGATCGTCTGGGACATACCAGCTCCTATAATTCACCCCTCCACTTT
TRBJ1-3	TRBV28	NA	NA	CASSLSGNTIYF	TGTGCCAGCAGTTTGAGTGGAAACACCATATATTTT
TRBJ2-7	TRBV4-1	NA	once	CASSQAAGLLYEQYF	TGCGCCAGCAGCCAAGCGGCAGGGCTGTTATACGAGCAGTACTTC
TRBJ1-1	TRBV19	NA	NA	CASTPGRQSGTEAFF	TGTGCCAGTACCCCCGGGAGGCAGAGCGGCACTGAAGCTTTCTTT
TRBJ1-1	TRBV19	NA	NA	CASSPIRDGNTEAFF	TGTGCCAGTAGCCCTATTCGGGATGGGAACACTGAAGCTTTCTTT
TRBJ2-7	TRBV6-1	NA	NA	CASSEEIFGAGTYEQYF	TGTGCCAGCAGTGAAGAAATTTTTGGGGCAGGCACATACGAGCAGTACTTC
TRBJ1-1	TRBV5-4	NA	NA	CASSLGMARTEAFF	TGTGCCAGCAGCTTGGGGATGGCGAGGACTGAAGCTTTCTTT
TRBJ2-5	TRBV27	TRBD2	NA	CASSPGLAGGLSETQYF	TGTGCCAGCAGTCCGGGACTAGCGGGGGGGCTGTCAGAGACCCAGTACTTC
TRBJ2-7	TRBV9	TRBD1	NA	CASSVGPGQGGEQYF	TGTGCCAGCAGCGTAGGGCCGGGACAGGGGGGCGAGCAGTACTTC
TRBJ2-3	TRBV6-5	NA	NA	CASSGLTDTQYF	TGTGCCAGCAGTGGCCTCACAGATACGCAGTATTTT
TRBJ2-7	TRBV10-1	NA	NA	CASSESAGRPYEQYF	TGCGCCAGCAGTGAGTCGGCAGGGCGTCCCTACGAGCAGTACTTC
TRBJ2-5	TRBV4-2	NA	NA	CASSQVVGGETQYF	TGTGCCAGCAGCCAAGTTGTAGGAGGAGAGACCCAGTACTTC
TRBJ2-2	TRBV7-9	NA	NA	CASEDLIKNTGELFF	TGTGCCAGCGAGGACTTAATAAAGAACACCGGGGAGCTGTTTTTT
TRBJ2-7	TRBV19	NA	NA	CASSWGPTYEQYF	TGTGCCAGTAGCTGGGGCCCCACCTACGAGCAGTACTTC
TRBJ2-1	TRBV19	NA	once	CASSIGGRGSYNEQFF	TGTGCCAGTAGTATAGGTGGCAGGGGATCCTACAATGAGCAGTTCTTC
TRBJ2-7	TRBV6-5	TRBD1	NA	CASSYGRQGRAYEQYF	TGTGCCAGCAGTTACGGGAGACAGGGAAGGGCCTACGAGCAGTACTTC
TRBJ2-2	TRBV6-4	TRBD1	NA	CASSDRGQSNTGELFF	TGTGCCAGCAGTGACCGGGGACAGAGCAACACCGGGGAGCTGTTTTTT
TRBJ1-1	TRBV6-5	NA	NA	CASSYSRVGEAFF	TGTGCCAGCAGTTATTCGAGGGTCGGGGAAGCTTTCTTT
TRBJ1-5	TRBV27	NA	NA	CASRPYSNQPQHF	TGTGCCAGCCGTCCCTATAGCAATCAGCCCCAGCATTTT
TRBJ1-5	TRBV21-1	NA	NA	CASSPGQGNQPQHF	TGTGCCAGCAGTCCGGGACAGGGGAATCAGCCCCAGCATTTT
TRBJ2-7	TRBV27	NA	once	CASSKTGIHSYEQYF	TGTGCCAGCAGTAAAACAGGAATACACTCCTACGAGCAGTACTTC